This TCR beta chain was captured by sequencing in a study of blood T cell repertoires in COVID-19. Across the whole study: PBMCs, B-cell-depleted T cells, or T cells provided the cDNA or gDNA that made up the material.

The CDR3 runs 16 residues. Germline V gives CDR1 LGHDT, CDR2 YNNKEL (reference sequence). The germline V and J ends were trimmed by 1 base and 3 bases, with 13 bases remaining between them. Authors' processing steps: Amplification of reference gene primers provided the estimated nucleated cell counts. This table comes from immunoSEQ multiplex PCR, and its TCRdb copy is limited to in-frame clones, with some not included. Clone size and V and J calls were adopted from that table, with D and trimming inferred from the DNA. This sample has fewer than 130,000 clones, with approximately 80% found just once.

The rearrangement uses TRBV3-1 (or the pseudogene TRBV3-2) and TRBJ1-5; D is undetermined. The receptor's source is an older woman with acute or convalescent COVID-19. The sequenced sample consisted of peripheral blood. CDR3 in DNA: TGTGCCAGCAGCCAAGTTGTCTTACTGTCCAATCAGCCCCAGCATTTT. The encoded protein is CASSQVVLLSNQPQHF.